This T cell receptor (beta chain) was identified in a study of PD-1 blockade in classical Hodgkin lymphoma. Study-level points and caveats: Individuals initiating nivolumab under 1 year after ASCT were excluded.

Notes on this clone: The antigen is unknown.

Repertoires were generated with immunoSEQ multiplex PCR, while TCRdb's copy carries only in-frame clones and drops some. This sample carries approximately 28,000 clones, roughly 80% of them seen once, and the ten largest clones take roughly 0.52%. Documented time point: cycle 4 day 1 (C4D1), after less than 7 weeks of nivolumab. Every one of the patients relapsed after autologous stem cell transplantation (brentuximab vedotin exposure was variable). Purification of CD4+ T cells from thawed PBMCs was performed via magnetic negative selection. The CDR3 totals 17 residues. The ends lost 5 bases at V and 0 bases at J; junction bases unmatched: 10. The germline V gene has CDR1 LNHDA and CDR2 SQIVND (reference sequence).

The source was CD4+ T cells from blood, collected before the fourth cycle of nivolumab. The chain joins TRBV19 to TRBJ1-5; 7 bases align to TRBD1. The TCR originated in a human donor with classical Hodgkin lymphoma. In nucleotides, the CDR3 is TGTGCCAGTAGTCGGCGGCAGGGGGAGAATAGCAATCAGCCCCAGCATTTT. Protein: CASSRRQGENSNQPQHF. The complete variable domain, with remaining parts taken from reference TRBV19 and TRBJ1-5, reads DGGITQSPKYLFRKEGQNVTLSCEQNLNHDAMYWYRQDPGQGLRLIYYSQIVNDFQKGDIAEGYSVSREKKESFPLTVTSAQKNPTAFYLCASSRRQGENSNQPQHFGDGTRLSIL.